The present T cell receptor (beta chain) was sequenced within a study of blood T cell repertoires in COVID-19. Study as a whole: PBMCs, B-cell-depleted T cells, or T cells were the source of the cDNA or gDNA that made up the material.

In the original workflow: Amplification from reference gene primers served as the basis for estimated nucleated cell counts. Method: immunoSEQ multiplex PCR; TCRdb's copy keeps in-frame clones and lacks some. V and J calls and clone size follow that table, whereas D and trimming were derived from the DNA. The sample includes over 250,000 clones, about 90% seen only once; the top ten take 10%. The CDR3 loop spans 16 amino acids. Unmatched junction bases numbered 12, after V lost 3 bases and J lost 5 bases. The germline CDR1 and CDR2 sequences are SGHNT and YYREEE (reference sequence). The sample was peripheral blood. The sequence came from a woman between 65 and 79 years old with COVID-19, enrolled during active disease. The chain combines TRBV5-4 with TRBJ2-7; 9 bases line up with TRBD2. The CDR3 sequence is CASSWGLAGGSNEQYF. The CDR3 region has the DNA TGTGCCAGCAGCTGGGGGCTGGCGGGAGGGTCAAACGAGCAGTACTTC.